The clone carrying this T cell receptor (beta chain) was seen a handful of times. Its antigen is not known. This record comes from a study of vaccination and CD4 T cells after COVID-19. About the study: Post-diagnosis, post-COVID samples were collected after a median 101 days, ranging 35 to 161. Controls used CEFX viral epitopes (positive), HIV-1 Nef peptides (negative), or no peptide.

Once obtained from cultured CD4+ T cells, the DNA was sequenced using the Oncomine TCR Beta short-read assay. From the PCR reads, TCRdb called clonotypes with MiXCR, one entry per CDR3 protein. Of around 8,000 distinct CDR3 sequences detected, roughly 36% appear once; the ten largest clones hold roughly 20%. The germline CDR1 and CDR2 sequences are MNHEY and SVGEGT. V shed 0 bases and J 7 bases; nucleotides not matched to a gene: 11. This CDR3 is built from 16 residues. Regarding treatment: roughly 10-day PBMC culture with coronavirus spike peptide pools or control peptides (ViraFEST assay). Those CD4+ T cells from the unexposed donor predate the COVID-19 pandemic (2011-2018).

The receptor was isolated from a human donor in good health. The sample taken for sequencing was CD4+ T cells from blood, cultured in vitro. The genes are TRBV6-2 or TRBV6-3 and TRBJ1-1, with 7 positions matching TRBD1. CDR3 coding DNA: TGTGCCAGCAGTTACTCGATAAGACAGGGAGGTTTTGAAGCTTTCTTT. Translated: CASSYSIRQGGFEAFF.